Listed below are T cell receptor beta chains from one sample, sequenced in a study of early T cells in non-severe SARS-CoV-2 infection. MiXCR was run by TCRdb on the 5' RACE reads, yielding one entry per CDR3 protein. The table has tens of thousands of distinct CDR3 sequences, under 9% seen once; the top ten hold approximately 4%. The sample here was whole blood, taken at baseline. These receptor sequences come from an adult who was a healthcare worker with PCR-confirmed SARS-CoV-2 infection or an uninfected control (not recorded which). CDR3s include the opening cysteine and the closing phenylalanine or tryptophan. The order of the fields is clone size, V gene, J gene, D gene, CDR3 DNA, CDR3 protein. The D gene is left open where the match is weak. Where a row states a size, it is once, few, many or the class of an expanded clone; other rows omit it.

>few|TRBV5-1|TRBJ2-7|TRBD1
TGCGCCAGCAATTCTGACAGGGGGGTGAACGAGCAGTACTTC
CASNSDRGVNEQYF
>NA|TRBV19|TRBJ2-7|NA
TGTGCCAGTAGTCCCGGGACCCCCGCCTACGAGCAGTACTTC
CASSPGTPAYEQYF
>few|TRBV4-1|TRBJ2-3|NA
TGCGCCAGCAGCCAAGATAAGGCAGATACGCAGTATTTT
CASSQDKADTQYF
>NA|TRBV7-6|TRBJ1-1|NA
TGTGCCAGCAGCTTAGCCGGCGCCCCGGGCACTGAAGCTTTCTTT
CASSLAGAPGTEAFF
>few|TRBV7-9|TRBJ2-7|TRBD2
TGTGCCAGCAGCTTATCTGAGAGCGGGAGGGGGTACGAGCAGTACTTC
CASSLSESGRGYEQYF
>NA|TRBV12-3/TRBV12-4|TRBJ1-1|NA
TGTGCCAGCAGCTTTGACAGGAACACTGAAGCTTTCTTT
CASSFDRNTEAFF
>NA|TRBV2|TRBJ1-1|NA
TGTGCCAGCAGTTCTGATATACTAAAGGCTTTCTTT
CASSSDILKAFF
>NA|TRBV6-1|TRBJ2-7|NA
TGTGCCAGTATACCTTTGGGGCAGTACTTC
CASIPLGQYF
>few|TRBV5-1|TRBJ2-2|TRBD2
TGCGCCAGCAGCTGGACCACTAGCGGCACCGGGGAGCTGTTTTTT
CASSWTTSGTGELFF
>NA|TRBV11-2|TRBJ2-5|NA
TGTGCCAGCAGCCCCACCGGGACTTCCGGTCGGGAGACCCAGTACTTC
CASSPTGTSGRETQYF
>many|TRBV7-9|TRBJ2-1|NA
TGTGCCAGCAGCCTCACCCCCAGCGGAGCCTACAATGAGCAGTTCTTC
CASSLTPSGAYNEQFF
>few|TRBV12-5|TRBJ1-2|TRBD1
TGTGCTAGTGGTACCGAGGACAGGGGATATGGCTACACCTTC
CASGTEDRGYGYTF
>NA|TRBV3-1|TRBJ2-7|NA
TGTGCCAGCAGCCAGGGACGGAACTCGGGCGAGCAGTACTTC
CASSQGRNSGEQYF
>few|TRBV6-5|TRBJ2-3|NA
TGTGCCAGCAGTTACTCTCGGGGGAGCACAGATACGCAGTATTTT
CASSYSRGSTDTQYF
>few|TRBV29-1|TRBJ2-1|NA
TGCAGCGCCGGACCCCCTAGCAGGTTGGGGAATGAGCAGTTCTTC
CSAGPPSRLGNEQFF
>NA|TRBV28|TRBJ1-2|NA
TGTGCCAGCAGTTTACCACAGGGTCGTTATGGCTACACCTTC
CASSLPQGRYGYTF
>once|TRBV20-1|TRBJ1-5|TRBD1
TGCAGTGCGGTACAGGGGGCTGAAGGCAATCAGCCCCAGCATTTT
CSAVQGAEGNQPQHF
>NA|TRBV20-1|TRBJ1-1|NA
TGCAGTGCTAGAGTCCGATCGAACACTGAAGCTTTCTTT
CSARVRSNTEAFF
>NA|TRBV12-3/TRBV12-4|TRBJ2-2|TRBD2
TGTGCCAGCAGTTTAGGACTAGCGGGAGAAATAACCGGGGAGCTGTTTTTT
CASSLGLAGEITGELFF
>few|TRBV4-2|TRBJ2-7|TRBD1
TGTGCCAGCAGCCCGTGGACAGGGAAATACGAGCAGTACTTC
CASSPWTGKYEQYF
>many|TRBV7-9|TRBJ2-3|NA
TGTGCCAGCAGCTCAGGGGGGACAGGACTAGCAACGCAGTATTTT
CASSSGGTGLATQYF
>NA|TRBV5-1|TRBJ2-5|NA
TGCGCCAGCAGCGTCCGGGGGTTGGAGGAGACCCAGTACTTC
CASSVRGLEETQYF
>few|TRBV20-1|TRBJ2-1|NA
TGCAGTGCGGGAGCTGAGCAGTTCTTC
CSAGAEQFF
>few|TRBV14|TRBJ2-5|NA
TGTGCCAGCAGCCAAGAACCGGTGGGGGAGACCCAGTACTTC
CASSQEPVGETQYF
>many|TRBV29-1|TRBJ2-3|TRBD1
TGCAGCGTTGAAGGGACAGGGCGCTCCACAGATACGCAGTATTTT
CSVEGTGRSTDTQYF
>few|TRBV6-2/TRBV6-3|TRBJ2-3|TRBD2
TGTGCCAGCAGTTACGGGCGGGAGAGCGGTACAGATACGCAGTATTTT
CASSYGRESGTDTQYF
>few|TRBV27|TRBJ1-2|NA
TGTGCCAGCAGTTTTTCAAACCCTAACTATGGCTACACCTTC
CASSFSNPNYGYTF
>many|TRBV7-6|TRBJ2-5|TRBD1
TGTGCCAGCAGCCCGACAGGGCACGAAGAGACCCAGTACTTC
CASSPTGHEETQYF
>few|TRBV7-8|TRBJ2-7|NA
TGTGCCAGCAGCTTTCTGGGGGTCAGTACCTACGAGCAGTACTTC
CASSFLGVSTYEQYF
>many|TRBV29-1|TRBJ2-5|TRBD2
TGCAGCGTTGAGACGGCGGGAGGTCTGTCCGAGACCCAGTACTTC
CSVETAGGLSETQYF
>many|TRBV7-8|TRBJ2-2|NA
TGTGCCAGCAGCTTCCGGGAAATGGGCGGGGAGCTGTTTTTT
CASSFREMGGELFF
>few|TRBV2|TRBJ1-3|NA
TGTGCCAGCAGTGACGAGGGTCTCTCTGGAAACACCATATATTTT
CASSDEGLSGNTIYF
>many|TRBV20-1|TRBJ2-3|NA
TGCAGTGCCCCGTCCATAGGGACAGATACGCAGTATTTT
CSAPSIGTDTQYF
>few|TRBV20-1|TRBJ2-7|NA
TGCAGTGCTAGAGCCGAGACTGGGCCCTGGGAGCAGTACTTC
CSARAETGPWEQYF
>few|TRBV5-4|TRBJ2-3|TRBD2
TGTGCCAGCAGTTTCCTCCTAGCGGGAGGGCGATTAGATACGCAGTATTTT
CASSFLLAGGRLDTQYF
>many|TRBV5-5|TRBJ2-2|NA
TGTGCCAGCAGCTTTTGGCTCTCAAACACCGGGGAGCTGTTTTTT
CASSFWLSNTGELFF
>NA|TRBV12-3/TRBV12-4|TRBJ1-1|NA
TGTGCCAGCAGGGCTACAGGGACTGAAGCTTTCTTT
CASRATGTEAFF
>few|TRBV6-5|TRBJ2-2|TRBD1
TGTGCCAGCAGACCCGGACAGGGGACAGTCGGGGAGCTGTTTTTT
CASRPGQGTVGELFF
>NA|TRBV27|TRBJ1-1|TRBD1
TGTGCCAGCAGGGGAGACAGGGTGGCGACTGAAGCTTTCTTT
CASRGDRVATEAFF
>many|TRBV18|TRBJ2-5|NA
TGTGCCAGCTCAGGGACCCTTTCAGAGACCCAGTACTTC
CASSGTLSETQYF
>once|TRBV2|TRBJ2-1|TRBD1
TGTGCCAGCAGTGCAAGGGACAGGGGGCGGAATGAGCAGTTCTTC
CASSARDRGRNEQFF
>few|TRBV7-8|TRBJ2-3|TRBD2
TGTGCCAGCAGCCCACGGACTAGGAGCACAGATACGCAGTATTTT
CASSPRTRSTDTQYF
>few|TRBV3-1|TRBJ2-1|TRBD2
TGTGCCAGCAGCCAAGATCTACTAGCGGTCACCTCCTACAATGAGCAGTTCTTC
CASSQDLLAVTSYNEQFF
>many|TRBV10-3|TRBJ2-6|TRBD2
TGTGCCATCAGTGCGGGACTAGCGGGAGGAACTGGGGCCAACGTCCTGACTTTC
CAISAGLAGGTGANVLTF
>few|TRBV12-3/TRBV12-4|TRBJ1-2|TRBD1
TGTGCCAGCAGCGTCCCCGGGACAGTGGACTATGGCTACACCTTC
CASSVPGTVDYGYTF
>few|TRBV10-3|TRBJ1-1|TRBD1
TGTGCCATCAGCCATACGACAGGGCGAGAAGCTTTCTTT
CAISHTTGREAFF
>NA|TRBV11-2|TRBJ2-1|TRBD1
TGTGCCAGCAGCTCCGGGACAGACAATGAGCAGTTCTTC
CASSSGTDNEQFF
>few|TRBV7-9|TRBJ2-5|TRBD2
TGTGCCAGCAGCTTAGTCGGACTAGCGGAAGAGACCCAGTACTTC
CASSLVGLAEETQYF
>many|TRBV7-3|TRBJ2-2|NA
TGTGCCAGCAGCGGAAGGCAGGGCCTCGGGACCGGGGAGCTGTTTTTT
CASSGRQGLGTGELFF
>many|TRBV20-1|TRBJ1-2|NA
TGCAGTGCTAGAGAGGGAACCGCCCTGGAGAGTGGCTACACCTTC
CSAREGTALESGYTF
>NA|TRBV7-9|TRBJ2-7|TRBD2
TGTGCCAGCAGCCCCCTCCGGCTAGCGGGAGTAGAGCAGTACTTC
CASSPLRLAGVEQYF
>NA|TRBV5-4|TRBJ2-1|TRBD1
TGTGCCAGCAGCGAGGGGACAGCCTCCTTCAATGAGCAGTTCTTC
CASSEGTASFNEQFF
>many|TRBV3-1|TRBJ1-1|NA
TGTGCCAGCAGCCAAGCAGGGTCTGCTGAAGCTTTCTTT
CASSQAGSAEAFF
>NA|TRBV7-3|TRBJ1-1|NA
TGTGCCAGCAGCTTTAGCGCAGGCACTGAAGCTTTCTTT
CASSFSAGTEAFF
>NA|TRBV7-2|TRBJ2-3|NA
TGTGCCAGCAGCCCCCTTGGGTGGTCGACAGATACGCAGTATTTT
CASSPLGWSTDTQYF
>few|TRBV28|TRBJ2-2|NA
TGTGCCACCGTACGTCCGGGCGGCACCGGGGAGCTGTTTTTT
CATVRPGGTGELFF
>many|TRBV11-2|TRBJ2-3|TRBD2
TGTGCCAGCAACAAAAGGACTAGCTTCCCAGATACGCAGTATTTT
CASNKRTSFPDTQYF
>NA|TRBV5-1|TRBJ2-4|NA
TGCGCCAGCAGCTTCGAACAGGGCAAAAACATTCAGTACTTC
CASSFEQGKNIQYF